The 11 T cell receptor beta chains given below trace back to one sample, sequenced in a study of blood T cells in healthy people across ages. Primers used in a second PCR of roughly 6 to 11 cycles were a sample-barcoded 5' primer and a J-beta primer mix. MiXCR, run by TCRdb on the 5' RACE reads, gives a single entry per CDR3 protein. The repertoire holds approximately 1.5 million distinct CDR3 sequences, with less than 45% as singletons. Input material: blood. These receptors were collected from a young woman in good health.

The chain carries TRBV28 and TRBJ2-5, with 10 bases identical to TRBD1. V gave up 5 bases and J gave up 3 bases; unmatched junction bases: 3. Germline loops: CDR1 MDHEN, CDR2 SYDVKM. The CDR3 spans 14 residues. CDR3 loop: CASSHGTGEETQYF. The CDR3 DNA is TGTGCCAGCAGTCACGGGACAGGGGAAGAGACCCAGTACTTC.

The chain uses TRBV6-5 and TRBJ1-4, with D unresolved. The CDR3 has 16 amino acids. Germline loops: CDR1 MNHEY, CDR2 SVGAGI. Trimming removed 4 bases at V and 4 bases at J, with 16 bases between. The CDR3 DNA reads TGTGCCAGCAGTTTCACCCTGACGGCGGGTAATGAAAAACTGTTTTTT. Its protein product is CASSFTLTAGNEKLFF.

This sequence joins TRBV6-5 and TRBJ2-5; tentative D call: TRBD2 (5 bases). The DNA end favors TRBJ2-7, so the J call may be wrong. Germline lookup yields CDR1 MNHEY and CDR2 SVGAGI. The CDR3 length is 16 residues. CDR3: CASSYRAAGVVYEQYF. In nucleotides, the CDR3 is TGTGCCAGCAGTTACCGCGCGGCGGGTGTGGTGTACGAGCAGTACTTC.

This clonotype has more than one count but fewer than ten. The chain links TRBV6-2 or TRBV6-3 to TRBJ2-7, with TRBD2 as a possible D gene (6 bases). The CDR3 runs to 14 residues. Trimming stripped 5 bases from V and 7 bases from J, with 18 bases between. Germline V gene lookup returns CDR1 MNHEY and CDR2 SVGEGT. CDR3 residues: CASSSRTNPREQYF. CDR3 DNA sequence: TGTGCCAGCAGTAGCCGGACTAACCCAAGGGAGCAGTACTTC.

This clonotype was picked up a small number of times. V gene TRBV29-1 combines with J gene TRBJ1-1; no definite D call. The germline V gene encodes CDR1 SQVTM and CDR2 ANQGSEA. This CDR3 has 13 residues. Trimming took off 6 bases at V and 3 bases at J, with 14 bases between the two ends. Written as DNA, the CDR3 is TGCAGCGTACAATACAGCGATCACACTGAAGCTTTCTTT. Encoded protein: CSVQYSDHTEAFF.

This rearrangement joins TRBV15 to TRBJ2-3; 10 positions match TRBD2. The germline V gene has CDR1 LNHNV and CDR2 YYDKDF (reference sequence). With V trimmed by 0 bases and J by 0 bases, 3 bases remained unmatched. The CDR3 extends over 17 amino acids. The CDR3: CATSRDSTSGSTDTQYF. DNA for the CDR3: TGTGCCACCAGCAGAGATTCGACTAGCGGGAGCACAGATACGCAGTATTTT. The full variable domain, its missing parts supplied by reference TRBV15 and TRBJ2-3, is DAMVIQNPRYQVTQFGKPVTLSCSQTLNHNVMYWYQQKSSQAPKLLFHYYDKDFNNEADTPDNFQSRRPNTSFCFLDIRSPGLGDTAMYLCATSRDSTSGSTDTQYFGPGTRLTVL.

This sequence joins TRBV7-9 and TRBJ2-7, with 9 bases aligning to TRBD1. From germline, CDR1 is SEHNR and CDR2 FQNEAQ (reference sequence). CDR3 length equals 16 residues. The junction had 6 bases not matched to a gene; V was cut back by 1 base and J by 2 bases. DNA for the CDR3: TGTGCCAGCAGCTTAGACCAACAGGGGGCTGCCTACGAGCAGTACTTC. Amino acids: CASSLDQQGAAYEQYF.

The chain couples TRBV20-1 to TRBJ1-5; TRBD1 matches 8 bases. The CDR3 totals 15 residues. Germline V gene lookup returns CDR1 DFQATT and CDR2 SNEGSKA (reference sequence). V dropped 2 bases and J dropped 2; count of bases not matched to a gene: 5. CDR3 sequence: CSARPDRGGNQPQHF. The CDR3 nucleotides read TGCAGTGCTAGACCCGACAGGGGAGGCAATCAGCCCCAGCATTTT.

The sample holds a few counts of this clonotype. The gene calls are TRBV10-3 and TRBJ1-2; 12 bases line up with TRBD1. The trim removed 6 bases at V and 5 bases at J, leaving 13 bases unmatched. Germline-derived CDR1 and CDR2 are ENHRY and SYGVKD. The CDR3 covers 17 residues. For the CDR3, the DNA is TGTGCCATCAGATCCCGGGACAGGGGGCGGGATGATTATGGCTACACCTTC. It is translated as CAIRSRDRGRDDYGYTF.

The sample holds a few counts of this clonotype. This chain joins TRBV4-1 and TRBJ2-7, with 13 bases that match TRBD2. The trim removed 4 bases at V and 5 bases at J, leaving 5 bases unmatched. This CDR3 has 15 amino acids. The germline CDR1 and CDR2 sequences are MGHRA and YSYEKL. CDR3 in DNA: TGCGCCAGCAGCCTTCGGACTAGCGGGAGCCACGAGCAGTACTTC. This encodes CASSLRTSGSHEQYF.

The chain uses TRBV5-5 and TRBJ2-7; no definite D call. This CDR3 spans 16 amino acids. Trimming removed 1 base from V and 2 bases from J, with 16 bases in between. CDR1 is SGHKS, CDR2 YYEKEE, per germline (reference sequence). DNA for the CDR3: TGTGCCAGCAGCTTGCGGTTCGGGTTTGACCCCTACGAGCAGTACTTC. This encodes CASSLRFGFDPYEQYF.